The source of this TCR beta chain is a study of T-cell reconstitution after alpha-beta-depleted transplantation in children. General observations from the study: Most T-cell counts and diversity one year after the transplant came from T cells that were newly produced. Where some patients showed high TCRbeta diversity at day 60, it came from recipient T cells and thymic progenitors that had survived. About two months after transplant, alpha-beta T cells reportedly came from several hundred expanded graft clones.

Notes on this clonotype: Its antigen remains unknown.

Library preparation (for TCRbeta) was performed with unique molecular identifiers. TCRdb itself ran the PCR reads through MiXCR, one entry per CDR3 protein. The sample lists just over 950,000 distinct CDR3 sequences, roughly 29% occurring once. The CDR3 covers 12 residues. CDR1 is DFQATT and CDR2 is SNEGSKA in the germline V gene (reference sequence). V was clipped by 0 bases and J by 10 bases, with 10 bases between them. The TCR originated in a boy younger than two who had a stem cell transplant for SCID, so the T cells may come from the graft donor. The source material was PBMCs, mostly from graft donor cells, sampled 360 days after TCRalphabeta/CD19-depleted stem cell transplant. The chain has TRBV20-1 and TRBJ1-5; D ambiguous. The CDR3 here is CSAREGDRPQHF. In DNA, the CDR3 is TGCAGTGCTAGAGAGGGAGACCGCCCCCAGCATTTT.